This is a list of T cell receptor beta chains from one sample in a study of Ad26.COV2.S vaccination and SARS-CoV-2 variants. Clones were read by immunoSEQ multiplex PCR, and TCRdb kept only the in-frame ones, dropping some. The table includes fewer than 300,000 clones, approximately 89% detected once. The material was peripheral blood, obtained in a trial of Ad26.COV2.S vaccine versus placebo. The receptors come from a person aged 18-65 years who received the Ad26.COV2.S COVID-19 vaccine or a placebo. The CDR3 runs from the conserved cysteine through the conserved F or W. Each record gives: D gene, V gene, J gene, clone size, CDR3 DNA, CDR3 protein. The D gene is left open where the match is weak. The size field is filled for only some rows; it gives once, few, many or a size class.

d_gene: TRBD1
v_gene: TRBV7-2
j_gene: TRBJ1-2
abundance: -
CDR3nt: TGTGCCAGCAGCCAAGACAGGGGGACTAACTATGGCTACACCTTC
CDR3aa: CASSQDRGTNYGYTF

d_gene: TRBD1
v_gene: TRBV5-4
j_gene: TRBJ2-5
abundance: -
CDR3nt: TGTGCCAGCAGCTTGGGGGGACAGCGCCAAGAGACCCAGTACTTC
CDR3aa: CASSLGGQRQETQYF

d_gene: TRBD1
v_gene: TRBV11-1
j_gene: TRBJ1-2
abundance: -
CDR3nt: TGTGCCAGCAGCTTAAGGACAGGGAAGACCTTC
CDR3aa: CASSLRTGKTF

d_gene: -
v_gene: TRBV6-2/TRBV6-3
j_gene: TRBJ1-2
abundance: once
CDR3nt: TGTGCCAGCAGTTACCTAGCGGAGGCCACCTATGGCTACACCTTC
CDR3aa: CASSYLAEATYGYTF

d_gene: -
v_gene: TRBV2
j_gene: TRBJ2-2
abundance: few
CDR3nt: TGTGCCAGCAGTGGGTTGGGGCGCCTCACCGGGGAGCTGTTTTTT
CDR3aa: CASSGLGRLTGELFF

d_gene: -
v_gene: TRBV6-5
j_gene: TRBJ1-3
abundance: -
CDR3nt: TGTGCCAGCAGTTCAGGGTTTGGAAACACCATATATTTT
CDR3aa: CASSSGFGNTIYF

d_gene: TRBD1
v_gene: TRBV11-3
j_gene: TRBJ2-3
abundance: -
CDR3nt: TGTGCCAGCAGCAAACAGGGGTATCAGGCAGATACGCAGTATTTT
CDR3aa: CASSKQGYQADTQYF

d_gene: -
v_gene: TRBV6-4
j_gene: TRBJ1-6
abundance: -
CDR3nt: TGTGCCAGCAGTCCCGACAGTTCTTATTCACCCCTCCACTTT
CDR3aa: CASSPDSSYSPLHF

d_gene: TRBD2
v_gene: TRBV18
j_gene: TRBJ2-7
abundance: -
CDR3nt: TGTGCCAGCTCACCGGCTAGCGGGAGCGACGAGCAGTACTTC
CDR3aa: CASSPASGSDEQYF

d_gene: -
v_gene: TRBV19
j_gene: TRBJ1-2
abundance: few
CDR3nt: TGTGCCAGTACCCCCTCGGGGGGGCCAGGGTATGGCTACACCTTC
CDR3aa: CASTPSGGPGYGYTF

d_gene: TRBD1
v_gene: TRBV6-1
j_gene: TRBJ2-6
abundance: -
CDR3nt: TGTGCCAGCAGTGAAGGTGGACAGGGGACCTTCTCTGGGGCCAACGTCCTGACTTTC
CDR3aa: CASSEGGQGTFSGANVLTF

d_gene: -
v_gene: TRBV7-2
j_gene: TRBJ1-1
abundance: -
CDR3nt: TGTGCCAGCAGCCAGCAACAGGGCACTGAAGCTTTCTTT
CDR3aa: CASSQQQGTEAFF

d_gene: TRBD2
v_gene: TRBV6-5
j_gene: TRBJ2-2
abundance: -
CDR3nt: TGTGCCAGCATGGCGGGACTAGCTGTTAGCGGGGAGCTGTTTTTT
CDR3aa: CASMAGLAVSGELFF

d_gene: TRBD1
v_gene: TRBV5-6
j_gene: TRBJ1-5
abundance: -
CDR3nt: TGTGCCAGCAGCATCAACGACAGGGCCCAGCATTTT
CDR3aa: CASSINDRAQHF

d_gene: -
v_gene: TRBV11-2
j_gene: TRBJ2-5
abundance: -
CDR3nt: TGTGCCAGCAGCTTAGGGTACCACCAAGAGACCCAGTACTTC
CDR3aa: CASSLGYHQETQYF

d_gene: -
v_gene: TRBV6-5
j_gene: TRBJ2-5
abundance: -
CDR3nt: TGTGCCAGCAGGGGGGGATGGGAGACCCAGTACTTC
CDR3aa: CASRGGWETQYF

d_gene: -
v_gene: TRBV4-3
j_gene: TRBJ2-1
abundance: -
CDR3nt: TGCGCCAGCAGCCAAGATAACGATTACAATGAGCAGTTCTTC
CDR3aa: CASSQDNDYNEQFF

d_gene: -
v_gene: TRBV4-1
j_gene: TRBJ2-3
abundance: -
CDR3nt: TGCGCCAGCAGCCAAGGAGTCTATGGCGGGGAGGTAGATACGCAGTATTTT
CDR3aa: CASSQGVYGGEVDTQYF

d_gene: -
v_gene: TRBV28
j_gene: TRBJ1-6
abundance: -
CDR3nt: TGTGCCAGCACGAGTAGTGAGGGGCGCGGTTCACCCCTCCACTTT
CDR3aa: CASTSSEGRGSPLHF

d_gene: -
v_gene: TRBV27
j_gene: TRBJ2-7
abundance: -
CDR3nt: TGTGCCAGCAGTCTCAAACCGGGATCCCCCTACGAGCAGTACTTC
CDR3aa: CASSLKPGSPYEQYF

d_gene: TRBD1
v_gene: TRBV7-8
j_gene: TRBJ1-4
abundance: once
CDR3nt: TGTGCCAGCAGCTTAGCGTGGACAGGGACGGGTGAAAAACTGTTTTTT
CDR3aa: CASSLAWTGTGEKLFF

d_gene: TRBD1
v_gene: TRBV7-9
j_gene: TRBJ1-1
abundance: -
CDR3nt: TGTGCCAGCAGCTACGGACAGGGGGCCTCTGAAGCTTTCTTT
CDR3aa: CASSYGQGASEAFF

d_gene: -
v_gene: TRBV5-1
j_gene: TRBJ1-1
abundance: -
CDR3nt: TGCGCCAGCAGCTTGGGGGAGAACACTGAAGCTTTCTTT
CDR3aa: CASSLGENTEAFF

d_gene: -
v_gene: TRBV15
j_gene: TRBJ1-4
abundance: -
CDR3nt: TGTGCCACCAGCGCCGAGCGGGCGTATGGTGAAAAACTGTTTTTT
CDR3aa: CATSAERAYGEKLFF

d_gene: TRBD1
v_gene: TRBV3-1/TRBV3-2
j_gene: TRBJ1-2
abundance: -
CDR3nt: TGTGCCAGTAGACAGGGATATGGCTACACCTTC
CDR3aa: CASRQGYGYTF

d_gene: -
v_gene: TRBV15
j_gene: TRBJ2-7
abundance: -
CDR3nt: TGTGCCACCAGCAGAGCGGGAGTCTACAACGAGCAGTACTTC
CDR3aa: CATSRAGVYNEQYF

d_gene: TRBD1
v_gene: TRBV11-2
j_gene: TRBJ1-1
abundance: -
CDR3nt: TGTGCCAGCAGCACCCAGACAGGGCCCATTGAAGCTTTCTTT
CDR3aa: CASSTQTGPIEAFF

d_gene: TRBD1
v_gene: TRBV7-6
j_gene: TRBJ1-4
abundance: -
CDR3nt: TGTGCCAGCAGCATGCCGGGACAGGGTGGGGAAAAACTGTTTTTT
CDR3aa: CASSMPGQGGEKLFF

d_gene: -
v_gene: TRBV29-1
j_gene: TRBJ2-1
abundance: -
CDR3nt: TGCAGCGTTCAACCTCGGCAGAAGTATGAGCAGTTCTTC
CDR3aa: CSVQPRQKYEQFF

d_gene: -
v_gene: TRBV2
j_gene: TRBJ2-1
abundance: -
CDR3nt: TGTGCCAGCAGCCAGGGGTTCGGTGAGCAGTTCTTC
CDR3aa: CASSQGFGEQFF

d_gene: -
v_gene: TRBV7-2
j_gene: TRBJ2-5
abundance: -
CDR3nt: TGTGCCAGCAGCTTAGAGGGGAAGAAGCAAGAGACCCAGTACTTC
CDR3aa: CASSLEGKKQETQYF

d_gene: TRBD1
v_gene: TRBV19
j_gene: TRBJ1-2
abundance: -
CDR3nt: TGTGCCAGTAGTATAGTCTTGGACAGGCCACTCGATGGCTACACCTTC
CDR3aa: CASSIVLDRPLDGYTF

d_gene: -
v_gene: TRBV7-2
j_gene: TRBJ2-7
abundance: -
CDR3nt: TGTGCCAGCAGCTTAACCCTTATAGCAGAGCAGTACTTC
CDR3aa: CASSLTLIAEQYF

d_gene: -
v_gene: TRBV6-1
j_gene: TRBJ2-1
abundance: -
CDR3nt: TGTGCCAGCAGTGACCGTAGCGGATATAACAATGAGCAGTTCTTC
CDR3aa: CASSDRSGYNNEQFF

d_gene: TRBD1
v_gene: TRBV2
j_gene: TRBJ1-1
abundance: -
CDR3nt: TGTGCCAGCAATAGACAGGGGACGAACACTGAAGCTTTCTTT
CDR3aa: CASNRQGTNTEAFF

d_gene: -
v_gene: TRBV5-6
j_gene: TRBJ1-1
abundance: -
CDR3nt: TGTGCCAGCAGCTTGCGGGGGGTGGCCACTGAAGCTTTCTTT
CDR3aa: CASSLRGVATEAFF

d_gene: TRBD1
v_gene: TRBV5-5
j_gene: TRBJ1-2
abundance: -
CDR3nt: TGTGCCACCGAACAGGGGGTCGGAGGCTACACCTTC
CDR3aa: CATEQGVGGYTF

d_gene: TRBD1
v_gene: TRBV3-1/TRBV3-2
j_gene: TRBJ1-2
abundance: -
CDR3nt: TGTGCCAGCAGCCATCTAATACAGGGGAATGGCTACACCTTC
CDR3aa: CASSHLIQGNGYTF

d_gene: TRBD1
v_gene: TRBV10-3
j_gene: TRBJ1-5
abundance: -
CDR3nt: TGTGCCATCAGTGAAGCACAGGGGGTAGGCAATCAGCCCCAGCATTTT
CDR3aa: CAISEAQGVGNQPQHF

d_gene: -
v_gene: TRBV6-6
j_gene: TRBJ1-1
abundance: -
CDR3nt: TGTGCCAGCAGTTACTCAGGACAGTCAAACACTGAAGCTTTCTTT
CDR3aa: CASSYSGQSNTEAFF

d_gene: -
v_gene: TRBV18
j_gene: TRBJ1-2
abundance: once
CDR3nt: TGTGCCAGCTCACCCTCCCAGGGTGGTGGCTACACCTTC
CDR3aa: CASSPSQGGGYTF

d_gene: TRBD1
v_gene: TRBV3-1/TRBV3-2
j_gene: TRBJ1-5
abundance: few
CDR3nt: TGTGCCAGCAGCCGGGGACAGGGCCCATATAGCAATCAGCCCCAGCATTTT
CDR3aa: CASSRGQGPYSNQPQHF

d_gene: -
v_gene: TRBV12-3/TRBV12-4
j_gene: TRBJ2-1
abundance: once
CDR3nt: TGTGCCAGCAGTATAGGACTACCCAATGAGCAGTTCTTC
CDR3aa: CASSIGLPNEQFF

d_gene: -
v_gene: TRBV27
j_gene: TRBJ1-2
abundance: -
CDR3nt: TGTGCCAGCAGTTTGGCGGGGAGTACGAACTATGGCTACACCTTC
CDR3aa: CASSLAGSTNYGYTF

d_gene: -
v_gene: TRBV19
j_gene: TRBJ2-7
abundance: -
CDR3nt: TGTGCCAGTAGTGAACAGGCTGCTACCTACGAGCAGTACTTC
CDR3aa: CASSEQAATYEQYF

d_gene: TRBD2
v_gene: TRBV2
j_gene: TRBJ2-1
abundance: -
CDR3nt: TGTGCCAGCAGTGAAGCCAGCGGGAGAGACTACAATGAGCAGTTCTTC
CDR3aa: CASSEASGRDYNEQFF

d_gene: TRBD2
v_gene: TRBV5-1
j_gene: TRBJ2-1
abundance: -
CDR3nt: TGCGCCAGCGGGACCTTAGCGGGGGGTAGTTATGAGCAGTTCTTC
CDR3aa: CASGTLAGGSYEQFF

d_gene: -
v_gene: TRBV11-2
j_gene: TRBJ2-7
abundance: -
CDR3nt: TGTGCCAGCAGGGTCGGGCAGGTGGCCGACGAGCAGTACTTC
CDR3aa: CASRVGQVADEQYF

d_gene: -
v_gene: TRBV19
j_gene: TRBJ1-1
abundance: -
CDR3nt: TGTGCCAGTAGTTTGTGGGACACAAACACTGAAGCTTTCTTT
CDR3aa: CASSLWDTNTEAFF

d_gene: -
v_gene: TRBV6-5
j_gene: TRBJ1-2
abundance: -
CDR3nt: TGTGCCAGCACCCTTGGGCAGGGAGCTAACTATGGCTACACCTTC
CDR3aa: CASTLGQGANYGYTF

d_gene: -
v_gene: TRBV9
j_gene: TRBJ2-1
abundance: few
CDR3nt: TGTGCCAGCAGCGAGGGACTCGATGACAATGAGCAGTTCTTC
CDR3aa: CASSEGLDDNEQFF

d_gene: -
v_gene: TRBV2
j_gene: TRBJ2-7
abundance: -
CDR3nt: TGTGCCTGCGGGGAGGGGGTCGAGCAGTACTTC
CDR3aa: CACGEGVEQYF

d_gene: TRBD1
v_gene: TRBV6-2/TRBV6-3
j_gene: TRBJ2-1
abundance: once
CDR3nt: TGTGCCAGCAGTGACCCGGGACAGGGGCACAATGAGCAGTTCTTC
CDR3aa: CASSDPGQGHNEQFF

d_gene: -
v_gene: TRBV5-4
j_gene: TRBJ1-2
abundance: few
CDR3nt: TGTGCCAGCAGCTTGGGACCATATGGCTACACCTTC
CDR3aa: CASSLGPYGYTF

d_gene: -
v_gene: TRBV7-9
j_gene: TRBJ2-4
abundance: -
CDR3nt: TGTGCCAGCAGACCGGACATAATGCTAGCCAAAAACATTCAGTACTTC
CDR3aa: CASRPDIMLAKNIQYF

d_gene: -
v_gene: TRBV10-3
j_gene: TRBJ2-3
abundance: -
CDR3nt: TGTGCCATATCGGGTACCGCGGATACGCAGTATTTT
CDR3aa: CAISGTADTQYF